The rows below give T cell receptor beta chains drawn from one sample of a study of OX40 agonist ivuxolimab in advanced cancers. Sequencing used immunoSEQ multiplex PCR; TCRdb keeps in-frame clones, though not all of them. In the table there are more than 45,000 clones, over 75% of which are singletons. Sequenced material: CD4+ or CD8+ T cells sorted from blood, taken in a trial of the OX40 agonist ivuxolimab. Every receptor here comes from an adult with an advanced solid tumor such as melanoma, head and neck, liver or kidney cancer. Both conserved end residues are part of each CDR3. The order of the fields is clone size, D gene, V gene, J gene, CDR3 protein, CDR3 DNA. A D gene is named only where the DNA matches it firmly. Size is stated for part of the rows, as once, few or many counts, or as a class when the clone is expanded.

>-|TRBD2|TRBV10-3|TRBJ2-3
CAISVFGGGNPDTQYF
TGTGCCATCAGTGTTTTCGGCGGGGGGAACCCAGATACGCAGTATTTT
>-|-|TRBV2|TRBJ1-6
CASSERGGGPNSPLHF
TGTGCCAGCAGTGAGCGGGGAGGAGGACCTAATTCACCCCTCCACTTT
>once|-|TRBV5-1|TRBJ1-1
CASSSGLQGTEAFF
TGCGCCAGCAGCTCGGGATTGCAGGGCACTGAAGCTTTCTTT
>-|-|TRBV19|TRBJ2-7
CASSAWDESSYEQYF
TGTGCCAGTAGTGCCTGGGACGAAAGCTCCTACGAGCAGTACTTC
>-|TRBD1|TRBV19|TRBJ1-5
CASSRGQGWGQPQHF
TGTGCCAGTAGTCGCGGACAGGGGTGGGGTCAGCCCCAGCATTTT
>-|TRBD2|TRBV10-3|TRBJ2-3
CAISASSGGRGTDTQYF
TGTGCCATCAGTGCGTCTAGCGGGGGGAGGGGCACAGATACGCAGTATTTT
>-|-|TRBV10-2|TRBJ2-5
CASSIIQFQETQYF
TGCGCCAGCTCCATTATACAGTTCCAAGAGACCCAGTACTTC
>-|TRBD2|TRBV7-2|TRBJ2-1
CASSYRGGGYNEQFF
TGTGCCAGCAGCTACCGTGGCGGGGGCTACAATGAGCAGTTCTTC
>-|TRBD2|TRBV4-2|TRBJ2-2
CASSQGGLAGLTGELFF
TGTGCCAGCAGCCAAGGGGGACTAGCGGGATTGACCGGGGAGCTGTTTTTT
>-|TRBD1|TRBV7-3|TRBJ1-5
CASSLRGTGGQPQHF
TGTGCCAGCAGCTTAAGGGGGACAGGGGGTCAGCCCCAGCATTTT
>-|-|TRBV19|TRBJ1-6
CASSSRHSWDSPLHF
TGTGCCAGTAGTTCCCGACACTCATGGGATTCACCCCTCCACTTT
>-|TRBD1|TRBV19|TRBJ1-5
CASSSRLDRGFSQPQHF
TGTGCCAGTAGCTCGCGACTAGACAGGGGGTTTAGTCAGCCCCAGCATTTT
>-|-|TRBV21-1|TRBJ1-1
CAAAFLWNTEAFF
TGTGCCGCCGCCTTTCTTTGGAACACTGAAGCTTTCTTT
>-|-|TRBV2|TRBJ1-3
CASSVDGGSGNTIYF
TGTGCCAGCAGTGTGGACGGGGGTTCTGGAAACACCATATATTTT
>-|-|TRBV29-1|TRBJ1-1
CSVDRRGPNTEAFF
TGCAGCGTTGATCGGAGGGGCCCGAACACTGAAGCTTTCTTT
>-|-|TRBV5-1|TRBJ1-2
CASRGDQRNGYTF
TGCGCCAGCAGGGGGGACCAAAGAAATGGCTACACCTTC
>-|-|TRBV12-5|TRBJ1-2
CASGGGGNYGYTF
TGTGCTAGTGGTGGCGGGGGGAACTATGGCTACACCTTC
>-|-|TRBV19|TRBJ2-5
CASSIFGEQETQYF
TGTGCCAGTAGTATATTTGGGGAGCAAGAGACCCAGTACTTC
>once|-|TRBV11-2|TRBJ2-2
CASSLNGMAIGELFF
TGTGCCAGCAGCTTAAATGGGATGGCAATCGGGGAGCTGTTTTTT
>-|-|TRBV5-1|TRBJ1-1
CASSLEGPQEAFF
TGCGCCAGCAGCTTGGAGGGGCCTCAGGAAGCTTTCTTT
>-|TRBD2|TRBV14|TRBJ2-1
CASSQYSGGKSEQFF
TGTGCCAGCAGCCAATATAGCGGGGGGAAGAGTGAGCAGTTCTTC
>few|-|TRBV29-1|TRBJ1-5
CSASLDSNQPQHF
TGCAGCGCCTCACTCGATAGCAATCAGCCCCAGCATTTT
>few|TRBD1|TRBV4-2|TRBJ1-1
CASSQDQQGGITEAFF
TGTGCCAGCAGCCAAGATCAGCAGGGGGGGATCACTGAAGCTTTCTTT
>-|-|TRBV11-2|TRBJ1-2
CASSLTQGLIYGYTF
TGTGCCAGCAGCCTGACGCAGGGGCTAATCTATGGCTACACCTTC
>once|TRBD1|TRBV19|TRBJ1-2
CASVPKGQGLSRPYGYTF
TGTGCCAGTGTCCCAAAAGGACAGGGTCTTTCTCGACCCTATGGCTACACCTTC
>once|-|TRBV5-8|TRBJ1-5
CASSLPIGMFQPQHF
TGTGCCAGCAGCTTACCGATCGGCATGTTTCAGCCCCAGCATTTT
>-|-|TRBV29-1|TRBJ1-6
CSVGDGNSPLHF
TGCAGCGTGGGGGACGGTAATTCACCCCTCCACTTT
>-|TRBD1|TRBV11-2|TRBJ1-4
CASSWGTGGGDEKLFF
TGTGCCAGCAGCTGGGGAACAGGGGGAGGCGATGAAAAACTGTTTTTT
>-|-|TRBV4-1|TRBJ2-7
CASSQSGIEQYF
TGCGCCAGCAGCCAGTCGGGGATCGAGCAGTACTTC
>-|TRBD1|TRBV11-1|TRBJ2-4
CASSLGTGFENIQYF
TGTGCCAGCAGCTTAGGGACAGGGTTTGAAAACATTCAGTACTTC
>-|-|TRBV9|TRBJ1-1
CASSSQGMRTEAFF
TGTGCCAGCAGCTCTCAGGGTATGCGGACTGAAGCTTTCTTT
>-|-|TRBV15|TRBJ1-5
CATSRDMGNQPQHF
TGTGCCACCAGCAGAGATATGGGCAATCAGCCCCAGCATTTT
>-|-|TRBV6-1|TRBJ1-2
CASSGLGYNYGYTF
TGTGCCAGCAGTGGCCTGGGGTACAACTATGGCTACACCTTC
>-|-|TRBV4-2|TRBJ2-2
CASSPSWQGNTGELFF
TGTGCCAGCAGCCCATCTTGGCAGGGGAACACCGGGGAGCTGTTTTTT
>-|-|TRBV19|TRBJ1-1
CAASPRGNTEAFF
TGTGCCGCCTCTCCCAGGGGGAACACTGAAGCTTTCTTT
>-|-|TRBV5-1|TRBJ1-6
CASSDYTENSPLHF
TGCGCCAGCAGCGATTACACGGAAAATTCACCCCTCCACTTT
>once|-|TRBV6-1|TRBJ1-5
CASNEVTDQPQHF
TGTGCCAGCAACGAAGTCACTGATCAGCCCCAGCATTTT
>-|-|TRBV21-1|TRBJ1-2
CASSKGMQGANYGYTF
TGTGCCAGCAGCAAAGGTATGCAGGGGGCAAATTATGGCTACACCTTC
>few|TRBD1|TRBV11-1|TRBJ2-5
CASSFGQGETQYF
TGTGCCAGCAGCTTTGGACAGGGAGAGACCCAGTACTTC
>-|TRBD1|TRBV11-3|TRBJ2-7
CASSSTLGTGNYEQYF
TGTGCCAGCAGCTCAACTCTCGGGACAGGGAACTACGAGCAGTACTTC
>-|TRBD2|TRBV7-6|TRBJ2-1
CASSPGTSEEQFF
TGTGCCAGCAGCCCCGGGACTAGCGAGGAGCAGTTCTTC
>-|TRBD1|TRBV9|TRBJ1-5
CASSPGVGQGQPQHF
TGTGCCAGCAGCCCGGGTGTGGGACAGGGACAGCCCCAGCATTTT